This entry features one T cell receptor beta chain sequence. Its antigen is undetermined. CDR1 and CDR2 from the germline V gene are SGDLS and YYNGEE. The CDR3 extends over 13 amino acids. V shed 2 bases and J shed 2 bases, with 7 bases lying between them. The sample belongs to a study of T cells after yellow fever vaccination. Study as a whole: SMART-Seq v4 Ultra Low Input handled preparation of low-cell-number fractions. Notes on the study in general: CD4 and CD8 compartments shared a small share of clonotypes. Post-booster repertoires again held most primary-vaccination clones (roughly 96% CD4, approximately 90% CD8).

5'RACE template switching generated TCR cDNA, adding a universal primer site and UMIs. MiXCR was run by TCRdb on the 5' RACE reads, yielding one entry per CDR3 protein. The profile shows 300,000 to 400,000 distinct CDR3 sequences, roughly 8.7% of them singletons. The material sequenced was PBMCs, taken on the day of the first yellow fever vaccination. This chain uses TRBV9 with TRBJ1-2, with no clear D. The TCR sequence derives from a man younger than 35 who received the YFV17D yellow fever vaccine. CDR3 residues: CASSVAGNYGYTF. Written as DNA, the CDR3 is TGTGCCAGCAGCGTGGCAGGAAACTATGGCTACACCTTC.